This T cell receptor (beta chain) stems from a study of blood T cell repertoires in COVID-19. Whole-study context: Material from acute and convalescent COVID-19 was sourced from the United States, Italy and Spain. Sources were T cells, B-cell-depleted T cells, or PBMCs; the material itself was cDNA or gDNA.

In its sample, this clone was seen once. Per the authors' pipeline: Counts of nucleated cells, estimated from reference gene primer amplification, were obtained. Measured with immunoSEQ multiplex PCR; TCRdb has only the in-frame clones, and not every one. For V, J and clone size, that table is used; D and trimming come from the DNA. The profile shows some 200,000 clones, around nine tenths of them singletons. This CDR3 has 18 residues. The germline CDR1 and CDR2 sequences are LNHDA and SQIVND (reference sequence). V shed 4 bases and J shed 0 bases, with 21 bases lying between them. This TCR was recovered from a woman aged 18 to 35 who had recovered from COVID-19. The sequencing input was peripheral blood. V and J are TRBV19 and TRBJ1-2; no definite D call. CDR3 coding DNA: TGTGCCAGTAGTACGCTAACCCTTTCGACAAACGCTAACTATGGCTACACCTTC. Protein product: CASSTLTLSTNANYGYTF.